This entry is about one T cell receptor (beta chain). Its antigen is currently unknown. This sample stems from a study of identical twins. The study, taken as a whole, reports: Models came in too low on out-of-frame TCR alpha sharing in monozygotic twins.

TCRdb re-called the 5' RACE reads through MiXCR, storing one row per CDR3 protein. The profile shows some 560,000 distinct CDR3 sequences, more than 9% of them singletons. Germline trimming cut 4 bases from V and 0 bases from J; bases unmatched to any gene: 11. Germline CDR1 reads SGHRS; CDR2 reads YFSETQ. CDR3 length equals 17 residues. These data also formed part of another study, on yellow fever vaccine responses in identical twins.

The gene calls are TRBV5-1 and TRBJ2-3; 7 bases match TRBD2. The receptor was isolated from a woman aged 18-29 years in good health. The sample consisted of PBMCs. CDR3 sequence reads: CASSPRSSGKSTDTQYF. Here the CDR3 DNA reads TGCGCCAGCAGCCCGAGGTCTAGCGGAAAAAGCACAGATACGCAGTATTTT.